This T cell receptor (beta chain) was identified in a study of radiation and T cells in renal cell carcinoma. Study overall: Nephrectomy followed 15 Gy stereotactic body radiation by 4 weeks.

Regarding time point: baseline pretreatment blood. Treatment meaning: 15 Gy SBRT to primary tumor, nephrectomy 4 weeks later. Radiation-treated patients gave blood at baseline, week 2 and week 4. The patient's renal cell carcinoma had clear cell pathology. Germline V gene lookup returns CDR1 MNHNY and CDR2 SVGAGI (reference sequence). The CDR3 runs 15 residues. Between the trimmed V and J ends, which lost 2 bases and 0 bases, there was a span of 10 bases. TCRdb's copy holds only in-frame clones and misses some; the assay was immunoSEQ multiplex PCR. Of approximately 90,000 clones listed, 75% to 90% are singletons.

This chain uses TRBV6-6 with TRBJ1-1; weak D call: TRBD1 (6 bases). The source material was blood, sampled from a patient whose treatment included radiotherapy and nephrectomy. The clonotype originates from a man in his fifties with renal cell carcinoma. This CDR3 is CASSYGGGLNTEAFF. The CDR3 region has the DNA TGTGCCAGCAGTTACGGGGGGGGGCTGAACACTGAAGCTTTCTTT.